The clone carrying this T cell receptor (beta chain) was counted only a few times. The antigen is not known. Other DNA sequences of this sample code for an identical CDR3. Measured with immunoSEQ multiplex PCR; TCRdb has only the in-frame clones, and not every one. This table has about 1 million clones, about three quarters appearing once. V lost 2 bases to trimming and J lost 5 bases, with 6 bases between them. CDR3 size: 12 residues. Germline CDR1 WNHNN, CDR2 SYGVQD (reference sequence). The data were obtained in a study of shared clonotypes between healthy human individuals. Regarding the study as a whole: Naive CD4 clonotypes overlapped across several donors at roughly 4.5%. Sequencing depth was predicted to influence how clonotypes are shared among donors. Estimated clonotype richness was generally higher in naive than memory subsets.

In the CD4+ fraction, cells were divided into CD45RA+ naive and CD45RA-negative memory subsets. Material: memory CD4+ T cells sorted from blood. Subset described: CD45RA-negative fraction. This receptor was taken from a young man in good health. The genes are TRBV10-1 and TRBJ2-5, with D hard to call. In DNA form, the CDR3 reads TGCGCCAGCAGTGAGGGCGGCGAGACCCAGTACTTC. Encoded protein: CASSEGGETQYF.